The rows below give T cell receptor beta chains drawn from one sample of a study of T-cell reconstitution after alpha-beta-depleted transplantation in children. TCRdb reanalysed the PCR reads using MiXCR and keeps one entry per CDR3 protein. The repertoire holds 200,000 to 250,000 distinct CDR3 sequences, approximately 8.9% seen once, with roughly 6% in the top ten. Sequences were derived from PBMCs, mostly from graft donor cells, sampled 180 days after TCRalphabeta/CD19-depleted stem cell transplant. Receptors originate from a male patient younger than 18 who had a stem cell transplant for acute lymphoblastic leukemia, so the T cells may come from the graft donor. The conserved cysteine and the conserved F or W are not part of the CDR3 here. The size field is filled for only some rows; it gives once, few, many or a size class.

length	size	V	J	CDR3
10	many	TRBV7-9	TRBJ1-5	ASSSPNQPQH
14	few	TRBV27	TRBJ2-2	ASTYDRAPNTGELF
13	many	TRBV10-3	TRBJ1-6	AISAQGANNSPLH
12	many	TRBV11-3	TRBJ2-3	ASSLTGLADTQY
15	many	TRBV10-3	TRBJ1-5	ATYSGQGDMVNQPQH
10	many	TRBV10-3	TRBJ1-1	AIKGEGTEAF
11	many	TRBV7-8	TRBJ2-7	ASSPPSPYEQY
13	many	TRBV28	TRBJ2-1	ASPKTGDDPNEQF
12	many	TRBV4-1	TRBJ1-4	ASSQEGGLEKLF
11	many	TRBV5-1	TRBJ2-5	ASSRGPEETQY
12	many	TRBV29-1	TRBJ2-7	SVESGIGSYEQY
13	many	TRBV7-3	TRBJ1-1	ASSLDSGLNTEAF
13	many	TRBV9	TRBJ2-5	ASSPGQRPEETQY
9	NA	TRBV20-1	TRBJ1-2	SAMGDYGYT
19	once	TRBV24-1	TRBJ1-5	AASDFTRCPSPRVSNQPQH
15	many	TRBV7-6	TRBJ2-1	ASSLAAGGRLLNEQF
11	many	TRBV5-8	TRBJ1-1	ASSDGDGGAGF
13	many	TRBV29-1	TRBJ1-4	SVLGTGGPNEKLF
11	few	TRBV6-1	TRBJ2-7	ASVSLQGNGEY
14	many	TRBV7-2	TRBJ2-3	ASSPNPARGTDTQY
11	many	TRBV6-2/TRBV6-3	TRBJ2-7	ASSRQANYEQY
13	many	TRBV5-6	TRBJ2-6	ASSLRLYGANVLT
11	many	TRBV29-1	TRBJ2-7	SVLDTNIYEQY
11	NA	TRBV5-4	TRBJ1-2	ASSFDRVRGYT